This T cell receptor (beta chain) appears in the sequencing data of a study of cytomegalovirus exposure and HLA in healthy donors. This PCR relied on a set of 60 Vbeta primers and 13 Jbeta primers. Some clones are missing from TCRdb's copy, which holds only in-frame ones; the method was immunoSEQ multiplex PCR. The sample holds over 150,000 clones, 79% seen once. The germline CDR1 and CDR2 sequences are SEHNR and FQNEAQ (reference sequence). Trimming cost V 5 bases and J 7 bases; bases outside gene matches: 18. The CDR3 runs to 19 residues. Study results and caveats: Whilst most TCR sequences proved rare, a subset of public TCRs occurred across many donors. The study put 150 to 200 TCR beta chains on its list as cytomegalovirus-associated.

A remark on this clone: Its antigen remains unidentified.

This chain connects TRBV7-9 to TRBJ1-6; TRBD1 agrees at 9 bases. This clonotype was obtained from a girl aged 5-17 years in good health and CMV-seropositive. Sequenced input: PBMCs. CDR3: CASSPRDREVPFGNSPLHF. The CDR3 coding sequence is TGTGCCAGCAGCCCCAGGGACAGGGAAGTCCCATTCGGGAATTCACCCCTCCACTTT.